This passage covers 28 T cell receptor beta chains from one sample sequenced in a study of blood T cell repertoires in COVID-19. The repertoire was sequenced with immunoSEQ multiplex PCR; TCRdb's copy has only in-frame clones and lacks some. The sample includes a few hundred thousand clones, around 87% seen only once; the top ten take around 8%. The sequenced material came from peripheral blood. Every receptor here comes from a woman aged 50 to 60 who had recovered from COVID-19.

This clone was recorded only once. This CDR3 reads CASSPQGLAEAFF. As DNA, the CDR3 is TGTGCCAGCTCACCCCAGGGGTTAGCTGAAGCTTTCTTT. The chain combines TRBV18 with TRBJ1-1, with a possible D match to TRBD1 (6 bases). The CDR3 runs to 13 residues. V was trimmed by 3 bases and J by 6 bases, leaving 11 bases between them. Looked up from germline, CDR1 is KGHSH and CDR2 is LQKENI.

The J gene is TRBJ2-7, the V gene TRBV2; 10 nucleotides agree with TRBD2. The germline V gene has CDR1 SNHLY and CDR2 FYNNEI. V was pared by 0 bases and J by 5 bases, with 7 bases of the junction left unmatched. This CDR3 region has 16 residues. The chain's CDR3 is CASSEAGSGGSHEQYF. CDR3 nucleotides: TGTGCCAGCAGTGAAGCTGGTAGCGGGGGGTCCCACGAGCAGTACTTC.

CDR3 coding DNA: TGTGCCAGCAGCTTTACGGACAGGGCCCACTACGAGCAGTACTTC. Amino acid sequence: CASSFTDRAHYEQYF. The V and J genes are TRBV11-2 and TRBJ2-7; 8 bases align to TRBD1. The CDR3 has 15 amino acids. The V gene end was trimmed by 3 bases and the J gene end by 3 bases; junction bases not matched to a gene: 7. Germline V CDR1 and CDR2: SGHAT, FQNNGV.

The chain employs TRBV5-6 and TRBJ1-1; D gene unclear. The germline gives CDR1 SGHDT, CDR2 YYEEEE. Between the trimmed V and J ends, which lost 4 bases and 0 bases, there was a span of 13 bases. This CDR3 comprises 15 residues. CDR3 sequence (DNA): TGTGCCAGCAGCGCCACACAAGAAATGAACACTGAAGCTTTCTTT. Its translation is CASSATQEMNTEAFF.

This rearrangement joins TRBV28 to TRBJ2-2; 7 bases are a match to TRBD1. The ends lost 5 bases at V and 4 bases at J; junction bases unmatched: 16. In germline, CDR1 is MDHEN, CDR2 SYDVKM. The CDR3 loop spans 18 amino acids. In DNA, the CDR3 is TGTGCCAGCAGTATGACAAAGCTGGGACAGCGGAGCACCGGGGAGCTGTTTTTT. Encoded protein: CASSMTKLGQRSTGELFF.

The chain carries TRBV6-4 and TRBJ2-1, with D possibly TRBD2 on 6 matching bases. Germline V gives CDR1 MRHNA, CDR2 SNTAGT. Trimming stripped 4 bases from V and 9 bases from J, with 19 bases between. The CDR3 runs to 15 residues. The CDR3 loop reads CASSVTGLRGGEQFF. The CDR3, as DNA: TGTGCCAGCAGTGTCACGGGACTTCGGGGAGGTGAGCAGTTCTTC.

The CDR3 loop is CASSLSRITEAFF. The CDR3 coding sequence is TGTGCCAGCAGCTTAAGCAGGATTACTGAAGCTTTCTTT. The chain couples TRBV11-2 to TRBJ1-1; D uncertain. Trimming removed 2 bases from V and 5 bases from J, with 9 bases in between. The CDR3 has 13 amino acids. Germline assignment: CDR1 SGHAT and CDR2 FQNNGV.

This clone was counted once. The rearrangement joins TRBV19 to TRBJ2-5, with TRBD1 identical over 7 bases. This CDR3 is 13 amino acids long. The germline gives CDR1 LNHDA, CDR2 SQIVND (reference sequence). V was pared by 4 bases and J by 5 bases, with 4 bases of the junction left unmatched. The CDR3 reads CASSTTGMETQYF. The CDR3 DNA reads TGTGCCAGTAGTACGACAGGGATGGAGACCCAGTACTTC.

This rearrangement joins TRBV27 to TRBJ1-1; D remains ambiguous. Trimming stripped 7 bases from V and 3 bases from J, with 3 bases between. CDR3 size: 10 residues. The V gene's germline CDR1 is MNHEY and CDR2 SMNVEV (reference sequence). CDR3: CASNYTEAFF. CDR3 coding DNA: TGTGCCAGCAACTACACTGAAGCTTTCTTT.

The chain joins TRBV11-2 to TRBJ2-2, with D unresolved. This CDR3 is 15 amino acids long. V was trimmed by 2 bases and J by 0 bases, leaving 7 bases between them. Germline V lookup: CDR1 SGHAT, CDR2 FQNNGV. The CDR3 loop reads CASSLISANTGELFF. CDR3 coding DNA: TGTGCCAGCAGCTTAATTTCCGCGAACACCGGGGAGCTGTTTTTT. The entire variable domain, with the rest obtained from reference TRBV11-2 and TRBJ2-2, is as follows: EAGVAQSPRYKIIEKRQSVAFWCNPISGHATLYWYQQILGQGPKLLIQFQNNGVVDDSQLPKDRFSAERLKGVDSTLKIQPAKLEDSAVYLCASSLISANTGELFFGEGSRLTVL.

Here the CDR3 reads CASSVGNTEAFF. The CDR3 DNA is TGTGCCAGCTCGGTCGGGAACACTGAAGCTTTCTTT. This sequence joins TRBV6-5 and TRBJ1-1; D not certain. Trimming cost V 8 bases and J 1 base, with 8 bases left between them. This CDR3 spans 12 amino acids. Germline V gives CDR1 MNHEY, CDR2 SVGAGI.

The chain employs TRBV5-4 and TRBJ2-2, with no clear D. Germline V lookup: CDR1 SGHNT, CDR2 YYREEE (reference sequence). V dropped 2 bases and J dropped 5 bases, with 7 bases sitting between them. The CDR3 is 13 residues long. The CDR3 sequence: CASSFHFTGELFF. The DNA of the CDR3 is TGTGCCAGCAGCTTTCACTTTACCGGGGAGCTGTTTTTT.

This chain connects TRBV4-2 to TRBJ1-1, with TRBD1 identical over 8 bases. V lost 0 bases, J lost 1 base, and 10 bases stayed unmatched. The CDR3 extends over 18 amino acids. Germline V lookup: CDR1 LGHNA, CDR2 YNFKEQ. DNA for the CDR3: TGTGCCAGCAGCCAAGAGGCGGCAGGGGGCCTTGGGAACACTGAAGCTTTCTTT. Translation: CASSQEAAGGLGNTEAFF.

The CDR3 coding sequence is TGTGCCAGCTCACCACCCGGCAGGTTATACGAGCAGTACTTC. This sequence encodes CASSPPGRLYEQYF. The chain carries TRBV18 and TRBJ2-7; no reliable D call. There are 14 residues in the CDR3. Trimming took off 0 bases at V and 4 bases at J, with 10 bases between the two ends. CDR1 and CDR2 from the germline V gene are KGHSH and LQKENI.

The gene calls are TRBV19 and TRBJ1-2; TRBD1 matches at 11 bases. The CDR3 is 13 amino acids. Germline V CDR1 and CDR2: LNHDA, SQIVND (reference sequence). The V gene end was trimmed by 4 bases and the J gene end by 7 bases; junction bases not matched to a gene: 2. CDR3 in DNA: TGTGCCAGTAGTAAGGACAGGGGGCTTGGCTACACCTTC. This encodes CASSKDRGLGYTF. Based on the CDR3 plus reference TRBV19 and TRBJ1-2, the full variable domain is DGGITQSPKYLFRKEGQNVTLSCEQNLNHDAMYWYRQDPGQGLRLIYYSQIVNDFQKGDIAEGYSVSREKKESFPLTVTSAQKNPTAFYLCASSKDRGLGYTFGSGTRLTVV.

This chain uses TRBV30 with TRBJ1-5; D is perhaps TRBD1 (6 bases). Trimming shortened V by 0 bases and J by 7 bases, and 13 bases separated the two germline ends. The germline V gene encodes CDR1 GTSNPN and CDR2 SVGIG (reference sequence). The length of the CDR3 is 14 residues. This CDR3 reads CAWSVGTRGQPQHF. CDR3 nucleotide sequence: TGTGCCTGGAGTGTAGGGACAAGGGGACAGCCCCAGCATTTT.

The V and J genes are TRBV6-6 and TRBJ1-5; D might be TRBD1 (6 bases). Trimming took off 7 bases at V and 2 bases at J, with 15 bases between the two ends. Germline lookup yields CDR1 MNHNY and CDR2 SVGAGI (reference sequence). CDR3 length: 15 residues. The CDR3 DNA reads as TGTGCCAGCAACCCGGGGACATTTGGCAATCAGCCCCAGCATTTT. Translating it yields CASNPGTFGNQPQHF.

The sample holds one count of this clone. The J gene is TRBJ2-1, the V gene TRBV24-1, with 7 bases that match TRBD1. Per germline, CDR1 KGHDR and CDR2 SFDVKD. V shed 1 base, J shed 5 bases, and the junction held 7 bases outside the gene matches. The CDR3 is 16 residues long. The CDR3 sequence is CATSDLKRGLDNEQFF. CDR3 DNA sequence: TGTGCCACCAGTGATTTAAAGAGGGGGCTAGACAATGAGCAGTTCTTC.

The chain carries TRBV11-1 and TRBJ2-7, with a weak D call TRBD2 (6 bases). Trimming shortened V by 1 base and J by 1 base, and 11 bases separated the two germline ends. Germline V gene lookup returns CDR1 SGHAT and CDR2 FQDESV (reference sequence). There are 15 residues in the CDR3. CDR3 DNA sequence: TGTGCCAGCAGCTTAGGCAGGGACTCTTCCTACGAGCAGTACTTC. This encodes CASSLGRDSSYEQYF.

V is TRBV19 and J is TRBJ1-1, with a tentative D call TRBD1 (5 bases). The germline V and J ends were trimmed by 1 base and 5 bases, with 11 bases remaining between them. This CDR3 has 14 amino acids. Germline V gene lookup returns CDR1 LNHDA and CDR2 SQIVND (reference sequence). For the CDR3, the DNA is TGTGCCAGTAGTATAGTGGGCAGGGCGACTGAAGCTTTCTTT. This encodes CASSIVGRATEAFF.

The chain is built from TRBV30 and TRBJ1-4, with unresolved D. Germline loops: CDR1 GTSNPN, CDR2 SVGIG (reference sequence). The CDR3 loop spans 13 amino acids. Between the trimmed V and J ends, which lost 0 bases and 5 bases, there was a span of 7 bases. The CDR3 protein is CAWSVPGNEKLFF. The CDR3 region has the DNA TGTGCCTGGAGTGTACCCGGGAATGAAAAACTGTTTTTT.

The chain uses TRBV27 and TRBJ2-5; 13 bases map to TRBD2. Germline assignment: CDR1 MNHEY and CDR2 SMNVEV (reference sequence). Trimming at V came to 2 bases and at J to 7 bases, leaving 4 bases not matched to a gene. The CDR3 has 15 residues. The CDR3 reads CASSLVGLAGATQYF. CDR3 bases: TGTGCCAGCAGTTTAGTCGGACTAGCGGGAGCGACCCAGTACTTC.

The gene calls are TRBV4-3 and TRBJ2-3; D is unclear. V lost 4 bases and J 8 bases, leaving 10 bases between the germline ends. The length of the CDR3 is 12 residues. Germline V gene lookup returns CDR1 LGHNA and CDR2 YSLEER. The CDR3: CASSRTSGTQYF. The CDR3, as DNA: TGCGCCAGCAGCCGAACCTCGGGTACGCAGTATTTT.

The chain couples TRBV30 to TRBJ2-3, with D maybe TRBD2 (6 bases). Germline V CDR1 and CDR2: GTSNPN, SVGIG (reference sequence). This CDR3 has 15 amino acids. Trimming took 0 bases from V and 5 from J, leaving 15 bases between them. Written as DNA, the CDR3 is TGTGCCTGGAGTGTAGGTTTAGCGGAACGAGATACGCAGTATTTT. This sequence encodes CAWSVGLAERDTQYF. Full variable domain (outside the CDR3, taken from reference TRBV30 and TRBJ2-3): SQTIHQWPATLVQPVGSPLSLECTVEGTSNPNLYWYRQAAGRGLQLLFYSVGIGQISSEVPQNLSASRPQDRQFILSSKKLLLSDSGFYLCAWSVGLAERDTQYFGPGTRLTVL.

The V call is TRBV5-1, the J call TRBJ2-7; 7 nucleotides agree with TRBD2. From germline, CDR1 is SGHRS and CDR2 YFSETQ. The CDR3 runs to 14 residues. V dropped 0 bases and J dropped 1; count of bases not matched to a gene: 1. In DNA, the CDR3 is TGCGCCAGCAGCTTGGAGGGAGGGTCCTACGAGCAGTACTTC. Translation gives CASSLEGGSYEQYF.

This clone has only one observation. The chain employs TRBV5-1 and TRBJ1-2; D possibly corresponds to TRBD1 (6 bases). The CDR3 loop spans 13 amino acids. CDR1 and CDR2 from the germline V gene are SGHRS and YFSETQ. With 3 bases removed from V and 4 bases from J, the gap between germline ends came to 10 bases. The CDR3, as DNA: TGCGCCAGCAGCTCAACAGGGCTCTATGGCTACACCTTC. Protein: CASSSTGLYGYTF.

V usage is TRBV19 and J usage is TRBJ1-5; 12 bases map to TRBD1. CDR1 LNHDA and CDR2 SQIVND come from the germline V gene (reference sequence). The CDR3 has 18 residues. The V and J ends lost 5 bases and 2 bases, in that order; junction bases with no gene match: 10. CDR3 loop: CASSSPGQGARGNQPQHF. CDR3 DNA: TGTGCCAGTAGTTCACCGGGACAGGGGGCGAGAGGCAATCAGCCCCAGCATTTT.

This clone occurred once. Written as DNA, the CDR3 is TGTGCCAGCAGCTTAGCATGGGGACTAGCGGGTGACTACGAGCAGTACTTC. The encoded protein is CASSLAWGLAGDYEQYF. J is TRBJ2-7 and V is TRBV7-2; 12 nucleotides match TRBD2. CDR1 is SGHTA, CDR2 FQGNSA, per germline. The CDR3 length is 17 residues. V lost 0 bases to trimming and J lost 3 bases; unmatched junction nucleotides: 6.